Below are 11 T cell receptor beta chains sequenced from a single sample in a study of blood T cell repertoires in COVID-19. The table came from immunoSEQ multiplex PCR; TCRdb's copy has only in-frame clones and leaves some out. The table lists over 110,000 clones, around 90% of them singletons. The source material was peripheral blood. These receptors all come from a woman aged 45 to 65 with acute or convalescent COVID-19.

The rearrangement links TRBV11-3 to TRBJ2-7, with D possibly TRBD1 on 6 matching bases. Trimming shortened V by 7 bases and J by 3 bases, and 19 bases separated the two germline ends. CDR1 and CDR2 (germline): SGHNT, YENEEA. The CDR3 sequence is 15 residues long. DNA of the CDR3: TGTGCCAGCATTGACCGGGACACTAGATGCTACGAGCAGTACTTC. Translating it yields CASIDRDTRCYEQYF.

This chain connects TRBV11-2 to TRBJ2-7; D is perhaps TRBD1 (6 bases). The CDR3 spans 13 residues. Germline V gene lookup returns CDR1 SGHAT and CDR2 FQNNGV. V was pared by 6 bases and J by 2 bases, with 11 bases between. CDR3 protein: CASRVQGTYEQYF. CDR3 DNA: TGTGCCAGCAGAGTCCAGGGGACCTACGAGCAGTACTTC.

The chain recombines TRBV29-1 with TRBJ1-2; 9 nucleotides agree with TRBD1. The germline V gene has CDR1 SQVTM and CDR2 ANQGSEA. The CDR3 is 12 amino acids. V shed 5 bases and J 8 bases; nucleotides not matched to a gene: 6. DNA of the CDR3: TGCAGCGTTCACAGGGGGCTCGGGGGCTACACCTTC. Amino acid sequence: CSVHRGLGGYTF.

The genes are TRBV28 and TRBJ1-5; no firm D call. The CDR3 covers 12 residues. Looked up from germline, CDR1 is MDHEN and CDR2 is SYDVKM. The V end lost 2 bases, the J end lost 7 bases, and 6 bases lay between the germline ends. The chain's CDR3 is CASSLGQQPQHF. The CDR3 DNA follows: TGTGCCAGCAGTTTAGGCCAACAGCCCCAGCATTTT.

This clone was seen a handful of times. The CDR3 region is CASSYRTASYNSPLHF. The DNA of the CDR3 is TGTGCCAGCAGTTACAGGACAGCCTCCTATAATTCACCCCTCCACTTT. The gene calls are TRBV6-5 and TRBJ1-6; D perhaps matches TRBD1 (6 bases). The germline V gene has CDR1 MNHEY and CDR2 SVGAGI. This CDR3 has 16 residues. V lost 2 bases and J 0 bases, leaving 8 bases between the germline ends.

This clone was counted between two and nine times. This sequence joins TRBV7-9 and TRBJ2-7, with 8 bases identical to TRBD2. The CDR3 runs to 16 residues. V shed 5 bases and J 2 bases; nucleotides not matched to a gene: 11. CDR1 is SEHNR and CDR2 is FQNEAQ in the germline V gene (reference sequence). The CDR3 loop reads CASSLVPRGGTYEQYF. In DNA form, the CDR3 reads TGTGCCAGCAGCCTCGTTCCTCGCGGGGGGACCTACGAGCAGTACTTC.

The genes are TRBV19 and TRBJ1-1; 7 nucleotides align to TRBD1. CDR1 is LNHDA, CDR2 SQIVND, per germline (reference sequence). The V segment lost 2 bases and the J segment 0 bases; nucleotides outside the gene matches: 3. There are 15 residues in the CDR3. The CDR3 region has the DNA TGTGCCAGTAGTATATCGGGACAGATGAACACTGAAGCTTTCTTT. Translating it yields CASSISGQMNTEAFF. Full variable domain (rest looked up from reference TRBV19 and TRBJ1-1): DGGITQSPKYLFRKEGQNVTLSCEQNLNHDAMYWYRQDPGQGLRLIYYSQIVNDFQKGDIAEGYSVSREKKESFPLTVTSAQKNPTAFYLCASSISGQMNTEAFFGQGTRLTVV.

The rearrangement joins TRBV27 to TRBJ2-4, with D tentatively TRBD2 (6 bases). The CDR3 has 15 amino acids. V was clipped by 8 bases and J by 0 bases, with 14 bases between them. Germline values: CDR1 MNHEY, CDR2 SMNVEV (reference sequence). CDR3 bases: TGTGCCAGCTCGACCTGGGGGGAAGCCAAAAACATTCAGTACTTC. Its translation is CASSTWGEAKNIQYF.

The genes are TRBV18 and TRBJ2-5; 14 positions match TRBD2. The CDR3 is 16 amino acids. The V segment lost 6 bases and the J segment 3 bases; nucleotides outside the gene matches: 6. Germline CDR1 and CDR2: KGHSH and LQKENI. The CDR3 loop reads CASSPRLAGGKETQYF. CDR3 nucleotides: TGTGCCAGCTCGCCCAGACTAGCGGGAGGGAAAGAGACCCAGTACTTC.

V gene TRBV4-1 combines with J gene TRBJ2-6, with 7 bases lining up with TRBD2. The germline CDR1 and CDR2 sequences are MGHRA and YSYEKL. The CDR3 sequence is 19 residues long. Unmatched junction bases numbered 13, after V lost 3 bases and J lost 2 bases. CDR3 region: CASSHEKSSGLTGANVLTF. The DNA for the CDR3 is TGCGCCAGCAGCCATGAAAAGTCTAGCGGACTTACTGGGGCCAACGTCCTGACTTTC.

The V call is TRBV9, the J call TRBJ1-1; no definite D call. Per the germline V gene, CDR1 is SGDLS and CDR2 is YYNGEE. V lost 0 bases, J lost 0 bases, and 9 bases lay in between. The CDR3 totals 15 residues. For the CDR3, the DNA is TGTGCCAGCAGCGTAGACCAGGTCCTGAACACTGAAGCTTTCTTT. Its protein is CASSVDQVLNTEAFF.